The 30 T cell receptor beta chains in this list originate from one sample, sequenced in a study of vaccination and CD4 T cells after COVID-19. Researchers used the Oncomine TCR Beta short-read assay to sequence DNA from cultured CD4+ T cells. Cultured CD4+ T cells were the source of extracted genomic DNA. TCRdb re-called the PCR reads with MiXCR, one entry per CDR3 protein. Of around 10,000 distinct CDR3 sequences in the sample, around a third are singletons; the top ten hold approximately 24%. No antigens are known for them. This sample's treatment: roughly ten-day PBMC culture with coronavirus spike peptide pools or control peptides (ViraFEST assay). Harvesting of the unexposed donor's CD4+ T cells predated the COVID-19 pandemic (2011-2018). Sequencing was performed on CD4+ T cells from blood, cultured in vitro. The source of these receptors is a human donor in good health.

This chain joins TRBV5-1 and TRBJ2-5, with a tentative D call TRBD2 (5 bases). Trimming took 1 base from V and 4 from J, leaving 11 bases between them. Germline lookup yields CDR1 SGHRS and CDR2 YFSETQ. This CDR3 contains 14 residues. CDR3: CASSLWASRETQYF. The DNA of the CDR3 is TGCGCCAGCAGCTTGTGGGCTAGCCGAGAGACCCAGTACTTC.

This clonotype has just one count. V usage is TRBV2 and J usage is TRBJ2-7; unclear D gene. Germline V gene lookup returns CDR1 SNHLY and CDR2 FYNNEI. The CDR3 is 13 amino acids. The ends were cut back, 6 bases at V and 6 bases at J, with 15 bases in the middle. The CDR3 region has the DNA TGTGCCAGCAGCCAAACTCCTTCGGGCGAGCAGTACTTC. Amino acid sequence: CASSQTPSGEQYF.

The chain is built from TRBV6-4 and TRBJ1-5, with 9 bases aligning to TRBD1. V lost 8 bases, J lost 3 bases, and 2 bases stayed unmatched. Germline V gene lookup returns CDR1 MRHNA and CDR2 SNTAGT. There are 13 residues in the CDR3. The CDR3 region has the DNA TGTGCCAGCTGGGACAGGGACAATCAGCCCCAGCATTTT. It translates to CASWDRDNQPQHF.

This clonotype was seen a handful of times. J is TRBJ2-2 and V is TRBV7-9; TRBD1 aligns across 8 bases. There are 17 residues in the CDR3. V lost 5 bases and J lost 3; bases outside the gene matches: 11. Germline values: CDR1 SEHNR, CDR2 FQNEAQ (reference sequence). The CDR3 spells CASSLHTPGQDTGELFF. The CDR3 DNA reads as TGTGCCAGCAGCCTACACACTCCGGGACAGGACACCGGGGAGCTGTTTTTT.

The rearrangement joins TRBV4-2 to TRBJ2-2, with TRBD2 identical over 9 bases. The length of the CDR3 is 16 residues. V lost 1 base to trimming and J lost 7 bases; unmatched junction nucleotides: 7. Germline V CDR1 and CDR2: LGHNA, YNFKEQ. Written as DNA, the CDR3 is TGTGCCAGCAGCCAAGGGTTAGCGGGAGCGGACGGGGAGCTGTTTTTT. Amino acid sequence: CASSQGLAGADGELFF.

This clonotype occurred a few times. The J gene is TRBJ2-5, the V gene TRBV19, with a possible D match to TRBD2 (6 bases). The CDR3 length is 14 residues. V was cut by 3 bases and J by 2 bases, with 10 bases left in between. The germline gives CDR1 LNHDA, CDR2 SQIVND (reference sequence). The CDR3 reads CASSIGGLQETQYF. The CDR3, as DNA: TGTGCCAGTAGTATTGGGGGGTTGCAAGAGACCCAGTACTTC.

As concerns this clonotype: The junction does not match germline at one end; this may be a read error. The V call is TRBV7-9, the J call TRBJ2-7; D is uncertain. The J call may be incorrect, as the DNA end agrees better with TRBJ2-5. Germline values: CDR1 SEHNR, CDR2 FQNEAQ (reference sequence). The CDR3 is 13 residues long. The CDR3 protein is CASSIAGQETQYF. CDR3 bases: TGTGCCAGCAGCATAGCTGGTCAAGAGACCCAGTACTTC.

CDR3 in amino acids: CASSSSQGWYEQYF. CDR3 sequence (DNA): TGTGCCAGCAGCTCCTCGCAGGGTTGGTACGAGCAGTACTTC. The V and J genes are TRBV7-2 and TRBJ2-7; possibly TRBD1 for D (5 bases). The CDR3 contains 14 residues. The germline V gene encodes CDR1 SGHTA and CDR2 FQGNSA. The V and J ends lost 4 bases and 4 bases respectively, with 14 bases between them.

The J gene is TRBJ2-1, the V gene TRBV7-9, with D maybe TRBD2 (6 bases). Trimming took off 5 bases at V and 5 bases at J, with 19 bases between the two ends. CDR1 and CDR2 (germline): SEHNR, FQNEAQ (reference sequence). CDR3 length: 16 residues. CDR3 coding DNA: TGTGCCAGCAGCGGCCTTGGGGCGGGACCAAACAATGAGCAGTTCTTC. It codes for CASSGLGAGPNNEQFF.

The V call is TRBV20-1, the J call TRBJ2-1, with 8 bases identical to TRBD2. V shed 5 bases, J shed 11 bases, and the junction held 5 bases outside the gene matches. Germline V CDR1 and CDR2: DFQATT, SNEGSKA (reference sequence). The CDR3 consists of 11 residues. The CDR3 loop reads CSAEAGVKQFF. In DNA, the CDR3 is TGCAGTGCTGAAGCGGGAGTAAAGCAGTTCTTC.

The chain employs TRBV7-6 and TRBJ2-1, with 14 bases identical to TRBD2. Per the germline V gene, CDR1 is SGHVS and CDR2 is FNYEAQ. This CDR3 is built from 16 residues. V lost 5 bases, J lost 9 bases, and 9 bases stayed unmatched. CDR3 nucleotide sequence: TGTGCCAGCAGCCTGGGACTAGCGGGAGAAATGGGTGAGCAGTTCTTC. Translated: CASSLGLAGEMGEQFF.

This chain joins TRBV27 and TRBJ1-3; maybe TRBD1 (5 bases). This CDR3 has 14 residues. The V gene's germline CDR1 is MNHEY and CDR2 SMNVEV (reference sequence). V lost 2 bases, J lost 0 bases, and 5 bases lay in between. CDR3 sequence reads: CASSLGTSGNTIYF. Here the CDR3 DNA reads TGTGCCAGCAGTTTAGGGACCTCTGGAAACACCATATATTTT.

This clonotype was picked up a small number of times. This CDR3 reads CASSKGESRSNYGYTF. The CDR3 coding sequence is TGTGCCAGCAGCAAAGGAGAGAGCAGGAGCAACTATGGCTACACCTTC. This chain joins TRBV21-1 and TRBJ1-2. TRBV21-1 is a documented pseudogene. The CDR3 runs to 16 residues.

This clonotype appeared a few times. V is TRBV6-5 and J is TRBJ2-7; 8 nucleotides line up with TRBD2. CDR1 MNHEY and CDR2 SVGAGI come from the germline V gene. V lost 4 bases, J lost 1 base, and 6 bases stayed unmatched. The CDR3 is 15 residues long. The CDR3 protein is CASSSGGRSSYEQYF. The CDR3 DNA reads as TGTGCCAGCAGTTCAGGCGGGAGGTCGTCCTACGAGCAGTACTTC.

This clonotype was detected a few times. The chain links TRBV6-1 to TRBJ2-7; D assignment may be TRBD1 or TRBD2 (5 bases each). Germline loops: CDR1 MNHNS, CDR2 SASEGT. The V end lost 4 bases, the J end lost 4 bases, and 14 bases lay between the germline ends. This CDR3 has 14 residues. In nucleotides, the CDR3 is TGTGCCAGCAGTGCGAACGGGGCGATTTACGAGCAGTACTTC. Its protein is CASSANGAIYEQYF.

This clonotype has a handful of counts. The CDR3 DNA follows: TGTGCCAGCAGTTTATTCGGAGGGCTAGCGCTTAGCACAGATACGCAGTATTTT. It yields the protein CASSLFGGLALSTDTQYF. This rearrangement joins TRBV27 to TRBJ2-3; D may be TRBD2 (6 bases). Trimming removed 1 base at V and 0 bases at J, with 17 bases between. The germline V gene encodes CDR1 MNHEY and CDR2 SMNVEV (reference sequence). This CDR3 comprises 18 residues.

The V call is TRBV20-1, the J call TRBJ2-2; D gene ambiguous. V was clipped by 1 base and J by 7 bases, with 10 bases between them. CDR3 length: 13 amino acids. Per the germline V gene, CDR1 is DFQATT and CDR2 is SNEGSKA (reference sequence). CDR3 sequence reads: CSARVKLSGELFF. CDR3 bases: TGCAGTGCTAGAGTGAAATTGAGCGGGGAGCTGTTTTTT.

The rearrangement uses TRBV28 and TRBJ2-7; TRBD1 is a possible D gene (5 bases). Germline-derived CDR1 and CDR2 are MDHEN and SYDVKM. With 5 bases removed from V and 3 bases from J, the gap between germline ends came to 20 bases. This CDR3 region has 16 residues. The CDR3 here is CASSPPVTELFYEQYF. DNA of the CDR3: TGTGCCAGCAGTCCCCCGGTGACAGAGCTTTTCTACGAGCAGTACTTC.

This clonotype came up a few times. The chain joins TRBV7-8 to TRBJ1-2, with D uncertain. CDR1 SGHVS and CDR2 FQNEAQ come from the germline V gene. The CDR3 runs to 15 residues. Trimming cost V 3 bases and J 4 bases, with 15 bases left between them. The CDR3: CASSFAGMAGYGYTF. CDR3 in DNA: TGTGCCAGCAGCTTCGCCGGGATGGCGGGCTATGGCTACACCTTC.

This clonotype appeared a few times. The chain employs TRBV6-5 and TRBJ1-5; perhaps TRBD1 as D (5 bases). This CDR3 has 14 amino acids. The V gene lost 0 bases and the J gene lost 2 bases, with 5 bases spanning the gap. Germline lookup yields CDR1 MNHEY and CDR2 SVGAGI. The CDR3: CASSYSRGNQPQHF. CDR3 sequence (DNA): TGTGCCAGCAGTTACTCCAGGGGCAATCAGCCCCAGCATTTT.

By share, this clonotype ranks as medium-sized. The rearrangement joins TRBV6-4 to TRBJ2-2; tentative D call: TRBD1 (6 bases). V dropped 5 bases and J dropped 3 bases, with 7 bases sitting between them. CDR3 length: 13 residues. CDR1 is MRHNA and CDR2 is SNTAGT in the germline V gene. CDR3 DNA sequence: TGTGCCAGCAGTAACAGGGACACCGGGGAGCTGTTTTTT. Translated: CASSNRDTGELFF.

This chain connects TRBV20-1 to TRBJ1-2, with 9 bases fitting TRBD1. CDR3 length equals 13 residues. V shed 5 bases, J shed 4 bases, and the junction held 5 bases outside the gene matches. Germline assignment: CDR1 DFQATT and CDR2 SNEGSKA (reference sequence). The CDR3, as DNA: TGCAGTGCTCCGGGACAGGGAGGCTATGGCTACACCTTC. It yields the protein CSAPGQGGYGYTF.

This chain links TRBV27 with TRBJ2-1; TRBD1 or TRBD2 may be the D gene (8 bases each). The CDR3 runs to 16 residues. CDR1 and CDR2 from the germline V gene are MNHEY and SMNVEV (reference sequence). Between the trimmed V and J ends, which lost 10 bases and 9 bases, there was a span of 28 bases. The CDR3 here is CAIVSGGGLAGGEQFF. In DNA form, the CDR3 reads TGTGCCATTGTGTCAGGGGGCGGGCTAGCGGGTGGTGAGCAGTTCTTC.

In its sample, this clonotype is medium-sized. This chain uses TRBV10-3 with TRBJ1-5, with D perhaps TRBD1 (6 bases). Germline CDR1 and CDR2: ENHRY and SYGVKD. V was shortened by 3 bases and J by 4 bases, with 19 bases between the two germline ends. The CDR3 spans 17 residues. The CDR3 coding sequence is TGTGCCATCAGTGATCCCGAACAGGGAGGGGGGAATCAGCCCCAGCATTTT. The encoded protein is CAISDPEQGGGNQPQHF.

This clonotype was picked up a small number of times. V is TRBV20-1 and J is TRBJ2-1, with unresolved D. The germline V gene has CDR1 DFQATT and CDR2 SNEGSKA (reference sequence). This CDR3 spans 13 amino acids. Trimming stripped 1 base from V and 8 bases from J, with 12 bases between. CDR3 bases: TGCAGTGCTAGAGTCCCGAGTTGGGATGAGCAGTTCTTC. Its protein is CSARVPSWDEQFF.

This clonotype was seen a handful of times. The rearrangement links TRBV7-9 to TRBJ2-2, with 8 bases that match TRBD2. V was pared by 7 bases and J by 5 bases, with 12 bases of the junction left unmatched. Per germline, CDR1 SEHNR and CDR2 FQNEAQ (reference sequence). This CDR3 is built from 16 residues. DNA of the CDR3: TGTGCCAGCACCCAGGGTGCGGGAGGTCGAACCGGGGAGCTGTTTTTT. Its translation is CASTQGAGGRTGELFF.

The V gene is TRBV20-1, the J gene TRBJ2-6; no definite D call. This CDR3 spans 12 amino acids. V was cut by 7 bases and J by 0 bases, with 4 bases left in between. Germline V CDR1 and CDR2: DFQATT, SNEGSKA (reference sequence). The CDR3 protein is CSGGSGANVLTF. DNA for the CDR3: TGCAGTGGGGGCTCTGGGGCCAACGTCCTGACTTTC.

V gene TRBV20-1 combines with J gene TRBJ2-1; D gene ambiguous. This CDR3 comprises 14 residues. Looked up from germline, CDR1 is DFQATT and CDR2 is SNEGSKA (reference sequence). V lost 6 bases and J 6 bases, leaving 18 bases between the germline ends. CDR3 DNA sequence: TGCAGTGCCCCCTGGCGAGAGCATGGCAATGAGCAGTTCTTC. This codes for CSAPWREHGNEQFF.

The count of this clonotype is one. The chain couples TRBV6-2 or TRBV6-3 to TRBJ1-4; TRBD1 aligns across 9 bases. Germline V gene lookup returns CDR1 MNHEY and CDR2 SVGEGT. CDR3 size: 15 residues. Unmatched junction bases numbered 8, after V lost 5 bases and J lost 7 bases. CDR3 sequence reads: CASSATWDRVEKLFF. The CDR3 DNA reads TGTGCCAGCAGTGCTACGTGGGACAGGGTTGAAAAACTGTTTTTT.

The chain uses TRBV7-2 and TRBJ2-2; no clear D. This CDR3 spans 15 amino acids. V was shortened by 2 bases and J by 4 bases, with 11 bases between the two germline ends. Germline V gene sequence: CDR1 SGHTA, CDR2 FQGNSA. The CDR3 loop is CASSLSRAPTGELFF. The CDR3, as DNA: TGTGCCAGCAGCTTATCTCGGGCCCCCACCGGGGAGCTGTTTTTT. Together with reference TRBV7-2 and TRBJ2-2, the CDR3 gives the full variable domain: GAGVSQSPSNKVTEKGKDVELRCDPISGHTALYWYRQSLGQGLEFLIYFQGNSAPDKSGLPSDRFSAERTGGSVSTLTIQRTQQEDSAVYLCASSLSRAPTGELFFGEGSRLTVL.